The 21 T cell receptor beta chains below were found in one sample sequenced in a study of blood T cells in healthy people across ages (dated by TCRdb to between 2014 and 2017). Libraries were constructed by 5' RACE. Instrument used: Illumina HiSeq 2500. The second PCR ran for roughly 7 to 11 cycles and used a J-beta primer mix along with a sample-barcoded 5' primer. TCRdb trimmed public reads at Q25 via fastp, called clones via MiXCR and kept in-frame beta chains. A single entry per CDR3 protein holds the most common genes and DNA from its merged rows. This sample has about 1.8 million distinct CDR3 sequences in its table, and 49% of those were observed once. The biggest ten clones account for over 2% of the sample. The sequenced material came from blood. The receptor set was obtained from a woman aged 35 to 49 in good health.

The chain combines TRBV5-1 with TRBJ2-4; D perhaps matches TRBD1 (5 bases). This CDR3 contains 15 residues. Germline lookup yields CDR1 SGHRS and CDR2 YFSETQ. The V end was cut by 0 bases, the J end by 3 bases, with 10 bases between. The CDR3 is CASSLEGAGKNIQYF. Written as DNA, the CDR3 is TGCGCCAGCAGCTTGGAAGGGGCAGGCAAAAACATTCAGTACTTC.

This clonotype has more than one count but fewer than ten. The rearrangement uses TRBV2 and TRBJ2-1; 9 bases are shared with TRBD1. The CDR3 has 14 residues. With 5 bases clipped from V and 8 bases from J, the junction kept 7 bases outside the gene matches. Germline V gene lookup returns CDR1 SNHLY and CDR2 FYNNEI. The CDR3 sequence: CASSRDRVYDEQFF. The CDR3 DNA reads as TGTGCCAGCAGTCGGGACAGGGTTTACGATGAGCAGTTCTTC.

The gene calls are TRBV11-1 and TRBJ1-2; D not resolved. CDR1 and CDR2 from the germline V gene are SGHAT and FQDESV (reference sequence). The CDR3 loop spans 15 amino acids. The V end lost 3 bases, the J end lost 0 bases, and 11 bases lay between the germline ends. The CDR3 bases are TGTGCCAGCAGCTTCTCCCCAGATCCTAACTATGGCTACACCTTC. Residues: CASSFSPDPNYGYTF.

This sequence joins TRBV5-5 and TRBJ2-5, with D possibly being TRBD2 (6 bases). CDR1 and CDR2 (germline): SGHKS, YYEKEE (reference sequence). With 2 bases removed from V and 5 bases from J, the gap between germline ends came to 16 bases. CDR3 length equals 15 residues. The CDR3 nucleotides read TGTGCCAGCAGCTTAAGTCCCAATGGAGGGGAGACCCAGTACTTC. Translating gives CASSLSPNGGETQYF.

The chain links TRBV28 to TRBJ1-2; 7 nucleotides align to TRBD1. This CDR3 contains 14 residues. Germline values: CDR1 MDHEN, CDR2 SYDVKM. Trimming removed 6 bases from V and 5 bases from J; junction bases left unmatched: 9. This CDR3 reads CASSPRTGEYGYTF. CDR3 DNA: TGTGCCAGCAGCCCTCGGACAGGCGAATATGGCTACACCTTC.

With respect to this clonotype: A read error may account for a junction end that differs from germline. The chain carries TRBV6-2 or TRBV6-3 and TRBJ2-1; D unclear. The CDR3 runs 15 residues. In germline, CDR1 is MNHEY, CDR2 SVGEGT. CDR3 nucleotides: TGTGCCAGCAGTACGGGCTCCGCCTCCTACAATGTGCAGTTCTTC. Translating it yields CASSTGSASYNVQFF.

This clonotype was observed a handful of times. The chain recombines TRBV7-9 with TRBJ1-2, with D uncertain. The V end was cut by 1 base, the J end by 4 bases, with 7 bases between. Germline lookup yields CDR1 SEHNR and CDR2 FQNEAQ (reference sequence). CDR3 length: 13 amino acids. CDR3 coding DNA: TGTGCCAGCAGCTTAGGGGCGGCCTATGGCTACACCTTC. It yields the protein CASSLGAAYGYTF.

The CDR3 is CAISDYPYEQYF. CDR3 in DNA: TGTGCCATCAGCGACTACCCCTACGAGCAGTACTTC. V is TRBV10-3 and J is TRBJ2-4, with D possibly matching TRBD2 (5 bases). The J call may be incorrect, as the DNA end agrees better with TRBJ2-7. Per the germline V gene, CDR1 is ENHRY and CDR2 is SYGVKD. The CDR3 contains 12 residues.

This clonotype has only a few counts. CDR3 amino acids: CASSDRTGGDYGYTF. The CDR3 DNA reads as TGTGCCAGCAGTGACCGGACAGGGGGCGACTATGGCTACACCTTC. The V gene is TRBV6-1, the J gene TRBJ1-2; TRBD1 matches at 11 bases. The CDR3 loop spans 15 amino acids. Trimming took 3 bases from V and 3 from J; bases not matched to a gene: 3. CDR1 and CDR2 (germline): MNHNS, SASEGT.

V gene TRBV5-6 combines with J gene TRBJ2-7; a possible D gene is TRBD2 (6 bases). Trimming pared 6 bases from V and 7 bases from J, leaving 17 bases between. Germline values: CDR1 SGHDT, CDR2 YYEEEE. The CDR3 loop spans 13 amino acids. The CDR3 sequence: CASTSGGWNEQYF. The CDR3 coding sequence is TGTGCCAGCACCTCCGGAGGGTGGAATGAGCAGTACTTC. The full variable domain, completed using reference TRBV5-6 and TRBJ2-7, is DAGVTQSPTHLIKTRGQQVTLRCSPKSGHDTVSWYQQALGQGPQFIFQYYEEEERQRGNFPDRFSGHQFPNYSSELNVNALLLGDSALYLCASTSGGWNEQYFGPGTRLTVT.

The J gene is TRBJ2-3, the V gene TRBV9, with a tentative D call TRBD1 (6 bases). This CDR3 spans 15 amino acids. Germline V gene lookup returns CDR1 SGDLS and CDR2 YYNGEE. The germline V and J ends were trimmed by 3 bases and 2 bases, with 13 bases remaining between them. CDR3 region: CASSAKTGATDTQYF. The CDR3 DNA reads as TGTGCCAGCAGCGCAAAGACAGGAGCCACAGATACGCAGTATTTT.

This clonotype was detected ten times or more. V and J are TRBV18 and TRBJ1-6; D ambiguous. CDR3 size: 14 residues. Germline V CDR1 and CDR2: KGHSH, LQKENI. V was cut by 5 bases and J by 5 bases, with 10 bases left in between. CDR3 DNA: TGTGCCAGCTCAAGGACGGAGAATAATTCACCCCTCCACTTT. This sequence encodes CASSRTENNSPLHF. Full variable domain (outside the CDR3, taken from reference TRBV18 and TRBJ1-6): NAGVMQNPRHLVRRRGQEARLRCSPMKGHSHVYWYRQLPEEGLKFMVYLQKENIIDESGMPKERFSAEFPKEGPSILRIQQVVRGDSAAYFCASSRTENNSPLHFGNGTRLTVT.

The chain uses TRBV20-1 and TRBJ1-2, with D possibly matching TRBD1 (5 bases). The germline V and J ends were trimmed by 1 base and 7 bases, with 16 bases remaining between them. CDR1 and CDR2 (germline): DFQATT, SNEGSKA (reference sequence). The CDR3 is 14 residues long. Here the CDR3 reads CSARAQEGTGGYTF. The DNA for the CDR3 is TGCAGTGCTAGAGCACAAGAGGGGACCGGTGGCTACACCTTC.

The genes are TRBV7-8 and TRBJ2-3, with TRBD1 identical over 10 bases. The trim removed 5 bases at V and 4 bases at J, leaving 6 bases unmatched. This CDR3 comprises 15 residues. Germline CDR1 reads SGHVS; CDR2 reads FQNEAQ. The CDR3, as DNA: TGTGCCAGCAGCGCCGGGACAGGGGAGTCAGATACGCAGTATTTT. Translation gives CASSAGTGESDTQYF.

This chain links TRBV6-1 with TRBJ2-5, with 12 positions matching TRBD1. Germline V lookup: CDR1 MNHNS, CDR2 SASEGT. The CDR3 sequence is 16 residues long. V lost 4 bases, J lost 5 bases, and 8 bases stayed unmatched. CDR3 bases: TGTGCCAGCAGTGCTCGGGACAGGGGGCTCGAGGAGACCCAGTACTTC. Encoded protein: CASSARDRGLEETQYF.

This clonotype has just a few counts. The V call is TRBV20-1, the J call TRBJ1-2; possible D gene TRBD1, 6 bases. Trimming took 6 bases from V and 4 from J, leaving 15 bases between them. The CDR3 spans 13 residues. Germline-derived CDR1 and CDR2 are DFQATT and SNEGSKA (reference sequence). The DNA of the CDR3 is TGCAGTGCCGATAGGACAGCAAGCTATGGCTACACCTTC. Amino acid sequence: CSADRTASYGYTF.

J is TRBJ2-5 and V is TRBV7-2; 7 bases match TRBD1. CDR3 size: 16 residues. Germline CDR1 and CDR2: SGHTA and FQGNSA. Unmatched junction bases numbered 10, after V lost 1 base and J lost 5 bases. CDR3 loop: CASSLGGVGGDETQYF. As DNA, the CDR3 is TGTGCCAGCAGCTTAGGAGGAGTAGGGGGCGATGAGACCCAGTACTTC. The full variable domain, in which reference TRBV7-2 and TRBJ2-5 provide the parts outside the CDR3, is GAGVSQSPSNKVTEKGKDVELRCDPISGHTALYWYRQSLGQGLEFLIYFQGNSAPDKSGLPSDRFSAERTGGSVSTLTIQRTQQEDSAVYLCASSLGGVGGDETQYFGPGTRLLVL.

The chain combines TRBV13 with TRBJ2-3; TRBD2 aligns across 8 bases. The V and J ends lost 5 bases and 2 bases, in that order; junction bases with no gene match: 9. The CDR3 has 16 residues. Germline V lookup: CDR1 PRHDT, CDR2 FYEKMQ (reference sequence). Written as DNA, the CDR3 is TGTGCCAGCAGCCTCCGGGAGGGGAGCCACACAGATACGCAGTATTTT. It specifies CASSLREGSHTDTQYF.

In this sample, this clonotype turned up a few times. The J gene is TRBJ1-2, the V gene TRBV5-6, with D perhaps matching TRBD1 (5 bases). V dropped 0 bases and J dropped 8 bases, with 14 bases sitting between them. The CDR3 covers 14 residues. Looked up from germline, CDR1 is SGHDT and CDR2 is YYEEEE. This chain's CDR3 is CASSLEGDPYGYTF. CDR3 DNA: TGTGCCAGCAGCTTGGAAGGGGACCCATACGGCTACACCTTC.

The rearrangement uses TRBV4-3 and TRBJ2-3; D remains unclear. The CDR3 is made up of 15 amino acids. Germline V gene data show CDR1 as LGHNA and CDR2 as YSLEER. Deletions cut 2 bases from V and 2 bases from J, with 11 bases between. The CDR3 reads CASSQFVQSTDTQYF. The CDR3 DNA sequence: TGCGCCAGCAGCCAATTCGTCCAGTCCACAGATACGCAGTATTTT.

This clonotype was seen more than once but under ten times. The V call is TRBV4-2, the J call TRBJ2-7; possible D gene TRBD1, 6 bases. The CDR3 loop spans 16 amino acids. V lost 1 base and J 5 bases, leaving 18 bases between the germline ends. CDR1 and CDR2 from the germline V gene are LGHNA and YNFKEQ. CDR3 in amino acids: CASSQVVGQGSHEQYF. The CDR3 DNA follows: TGTGCCAGCAGCCAAGTTGTGGGGCAGGGGAGCCACGAGCAGTACTTC.